This TCR beta chain is from a study of shared clonotypes between healthy human individuals. Study as a whole: Per-donor plates numbered three CD4 naive, three CD4 memory, two CD8 naive and one CD8 memory.

The CDR3 runs 17 residues. The germline gives CDR1 MDHEN, CDR2 SYDVKM. The V gene lost 5 bases and the J gene lost 0 bases, with 19 bases spanning the gap. In regard to this clone: Antigen specificity is unknown.

Original analysis: Filtering was not the same, since immunoSEQ gave junction-only sequences without quality scores. Assay used: immunoSEQ multiplex PCR; TCRdb lists only in-frame clones, some missing. V and J calls and clone size follow that table, whereas D and trimming were derived from the DNA. The sample records about 2,100,000 clones, 93% being singletons. Overall study results and limits: Having only a few donors restricted how much genetic and exposure-history diversity was captured.

Cells designated naive CD8 were CD45RO-negative and were positively selected for CCR7, with terminally differentiated effector memory CD45RA+ cells excluded. The study enrolled healthy HIV-negative adults without recent acute infections or vaccinations as donors. The sequenced sample consisted of naive CD8+ T cells from PBMCs. The chain links TRBV28 to TRBJ1-1; tentatively, D is TRBD1 (6 bases). This TCR came from a man between 18 and 35 years old in good health. Some clones in this sample may be carry-over from other donors' samples. CDR3 nucleotide sequence: TGTGCCAGCAGTAGCAGGGGCAAAGGATTTATGAACACTGAAGCTTTCTTT. Amino acids: CASSSRGKGFMNTEAFF.